Presented here are 17 T cell receptor beta chains from one specimen sequenced in a study of vaccination and CD4 T cells after COVID-19. No cognate antigen is known for these TCRs. The treatment is: roughly ten-day PBMC culture with coronavirus spike peptide pools or control peptides (ViraFEST assay). The Oncomine TCR Beta short-read assay sequenced DNA from cultured CD4+ T cells. TCRdb re-called the PCR reads with MiXCR, one entry per CDR3 protein. This sample yields roughly 15,000 distinct CDR3 sequences, of which about two fifths are seen a single time; over 9.5% belongs to the top ten. Sequenced input: CD4+ T cells from blood, cultured in vitro. The source of these receptors is a human donor who had recovered from COVID-19.

This clonotype was counted once. The chain employs TRBV7-2 and TRBJ2-7; 8 bases align to TRBD1. From germline, CDR1 is SGHTA and CDR2 FQGNSA. The CDR3 sequence is 14 residues long. J lost 3 bases, V lost 4 bases, and 5 bases had no gene match. The CDR3 here is CASSSSGTGYEQYF. The DNA of the CDR3 is TGTGCCAGCAGCTCATCAGGGACAGGCTACGAGCAGTACTTC.

This clonotype was counted once. The V and J genes are TRBV6-4 and TRBJ2-1; the match to TRBD2 covers 7 bases. V lost 8 bases, J lost 7 bases, and 20 bases stayed unmatched. The germline gives CDR1 MRHNA, CDR2 SNTAGT. This CDR3 region has 17 residues. CDR3 in DNA: TGTGCCAGCCATGGGGGGGGGGTGTTTGTCTTATTGAATGAGCAGTTCTTC. Amino acid sequence: CASHGGGVFVLLNEQFF.

The chain has TRBV15 and TRBJ2-1; a weak D match, TRBD1 (5 bases). This CDR3 region has 15 residues. V was pared by 0 bases and J by 5 bases, with 11 bases between. CDR1 and CDR2 from the germline V gene are LNHNV and YYDKDF (reference sequence). This CDR3 is CATSREAGQDNEQFF. The DNA for the CDR3 is TGTGCCACCAGCAGAGAAGCAGGGCAGGACAATGAGCAGTTCTTC.

The V gene is TRBV28, the J gene TRBJ2-5; no definite D call. This CDR3 contains 11 residues. Trimming took off 5 bases at V and 7 bases at J, with 8 bases between the two ends. Germline CDR1 reads MDHEN; CDR2 reads SYDVKM. CDR3 region: CASSLKGTQYF. In nucleotides, the CDR3 is TGTGCCAGCAGTCTCAAGGGGACCCAGTACTTC.

V usage is TRBV2 and J usage is TRBJ2-4, with D hard to call. Trimming pared 5 bases from V and 5 bases from J, leaving 13 bases between. The V gene's germline CDR1 is SNHLY and CDR2 FYNNEI. The CDR3 spans 14 residues. In DNA form, the CDR3 reads TGTGCCAGCAGTTCTTCCGGGCTGCAAAACATTCAGTACTTC. The encoded protein is CASSSSGLQNIQYF.

A remark on this clonotype: Since a much larger clone is just one base distant, this may be a read error. The chain couples TRBV20-1 to TRBJ2-5; a weak D match, TRBD2 (6 bases). Between the trimmed V and J ends, which lost 3 bases and 7 bases, there was a span of 24 bases. The CDR3 length is 16 residues. Germline loops: CDR1 DFQATT, CDR2 SNEGSKA (reference sequence). The CDR3 spells CSASRKGLPLGGTQYF. The CDR3 coding sequence is TGCAGTGCTAGCCGGAAAGGGCTACCCCTGGGGGGGACCCAGTACTTC.

This clonotype appeared a few times. This sequence joins TRBV20-1 and TRBJ1-2, with D possibly matching TRBD1 (6 bases). This CDR3 spans 15 amino acids. Germline CDR1 DFQATT, CDR2 SNEGSKA (reference sequence). CDR3 coding DNA: TGCAGCGCGACCCGCGTGGGGGCCGCAGGCCGTGGCTACACCTTC. Residues: CSATRVGAAGRGYTF.

The chain employs TRBV6-2 or TRBV6-3 and TRBJ2-6; 9 nucleotides match TRBD1. Germline trimming cut 8 bases from V and 0 bases from J; bases unmatched to any gene: 5. Germline V gene lookup returns CDR1 MNHEY and CDR2 SVGEGT. The CDR3 runs 16 residues. The CDR3 bases are TGTGCCAGCCACAGGGGGCCGATCTCTGGGGCCAACGTCCTGACTTTC. It codes for CASHRGPISGANVLTF.

This clonotype was seen a single time. One end of the junction is discordant with germline, which a read error may explain. V gene TRBV6-5 combines with J gene TRBJ1-1; TRBD1 agrees at 7 bases. The CDR3 contains 17 residues. CDR1 and CDR2 (germline): MNHEY, SVGAGI. The CDR3 DNA is TGTGCCAGCAGATACGGGACAGCCATCAATTTGAACACTGAAGTTTTCTTT. This sequence encodes CASRYGTAINLNTEVFF.

The chain couples TRBV12-3 or TRBV12-4 to TRBJ2-7; weak D call: TRBD2 (5 bases). CDR3 length equals 15 residues. V dropped 2 bases and J dropped 3 bases, with 14 bases sitting between them. The CDR3 DNA reads TGTGCCAGCAGTTTACGGCGGGCGACGAACTACGAGCAGTACTTC. Protein: CASSLRRATNYEQYF.

The chain carries TRBV7-2 and TRBJ1-4, with D uncertain. The CDR3 runs 12 residues. CDR1 SGHTA and CDR2 FQGNSA come from the germline V gene. Between the trimmed V and J ends, which lost 1 base and 13 bases, there was a span of 10 bases. This chain's CDR3 is CASSLDRARLFF. DNA for the CDR3: TGTGCCAGCAGCTTAGACCGAGCCAGACTGTTTTTT.

This chain links TRBV20-1 with TRBJ2-7, with 7 nucleotides matching TRBD1. J lost 0 bases, V lost 3 bases, and 11 bases had no gene match. Germline CDR1 reads DFQATT; CDR2 reads SNEGSKA (reference sequence). The length of the CDR3 is 16 residues. The CDR3 DNA sequence: TGCAGTGCTAGTGGGGGACAGCAGACCTTCTCCTACGAGCAGTACTTC. It yields the protein CSASGGQQTFSYEQYF.

This chain uses TRBV28 with TRBJ1-2; TRBD1 might be the D (5 bases). Trimming pared 2 bases from V and 4 bases from J, leaving 14 bases between. The CDR3 runs 15 residues. Germline-derived CDR1 and CDR2 are MDHEN and SYDVKM. The CDR3 sequence is CASSLGGVDSYGYTF. In nucleotides, the CDR3 is TGTGCCAGCAGTTTAGGAGGGGTGGATTCCTATGGCTACACCTTC.

The chain has TRBV2 and TRBJ2-3; 13 nucleotides line up with TRBD2. J was trimmed by 2 bases and V by 6 bases; bases with no gene match: 14. The CDR3 totals 19 residues. Germline loops: CDR1 SNHLY, CDR2 FYNNEI. Written as DNA, the CDR3 is TGTGCCAGCAGAATAAGAAAAGGGACTAGCGGGACAACCACAGATACGCAGTATTTT. This codes for CASRIRKGTSGTTTDTQYF.

The V and J genes are TRBV29-1 and TRBJ1-2, with 7 bases aligning to TRBD1. CDR3 length: 14 amino acids. Germline V lookup: CDR1 SQVTM, CDR2 ANQGSEA. Losses at the gene ends were 1 base for V and 4 bases for J; bases not matched to a gene: 6. The CDR3 reads CSVEATGRIYGYTF. The CDR3 coding sequence is TGCAGCGTTGAAGCGACAGGGAGGATCTATGGCTACACCTTC.

The CDR3 reads CSAVGTSGRTDTQYF. In nucleotides, the CDR3 is TGCAGTGCCGTCGGGACTAGCGGGAGAACAGATACGCAGTATTTT. The chain has TRBV20-1 and TRBJ2-3; 14 positions agree with TRBD2. CDR1 is DFQATT and CDR2 is SNEGSKA in the germline V gene (reference sequence). The CDR3 length is 15 residues. Unmatched junction bases numbered 5, after V lost 6 bases and J lost 3 bases.

The rearrangement links TRBV20-1 to TRBJ2-3; no reliable D call. Trimming shortened V by 2 bases and J by 4 bases, and 10 bases separated the two germline ends. Germline V gene sequence: CDR1 DFQATT, CDR2 SNEGSKA (reference sequence). The CDR3 runs to 13 residues. The CDR3 spells CSARWPGADTQYF. CDR3 DNA: TGCAGTGCTAGATGGCCGGGCGCAGATACGCAGTATTTT.